The T cell receptor beta chain described here comes from a study of response to subunit inactivated influenza vaccine. Study conclusions and caveats: Every seasonal influenza vaccination brings in few new T cells, the authors suggested.

V lost 1 base, J lost 6 bases, and 4 bases stayed unmatched. The CDR3 loop spans 15 amino acids. Germline CDR1 and CDR2: SGDLS and YYNGEE. MiXCR, run by TCRdb on the RT-PCR reads, gives a single entry per CDR3 protein. This table has 530,000 or so distinct CDR3 sequences, roughly 10% appearing once. Comment on this clonotype: Its antigen is as yet unknown.

The clonotype originates from a man aged 50 to 59 who received an inactivated influenza vaccine. This chain links TRBV9 with TRBJ2-1; the match to TRBD2 covers 10 bases. This material consisted of PBMCs from blood, taken on the day of vaccination. The CDR3 sequence is CASSVSSGRINEQFF. CDR3 DNA sequence: TGTGCCAGCAGCGTATCTAGCGGGAGAATCAATGAGCAGTTCTTC.